This T cell receptor beta chain derives from a study of blood T cell repertoires in COVID-19 (dated by TCRdb to 2018 to 2021). Notes on the research overall: Samples covering the acute and convalescent phases of COVID-19 were provided by collaborators in the United States, Italy and Spain. The material from the prospective study consisted of cDNA or gDNA derived from T cells, B-cell-depleted T cells, or PBMCs. The dataset comprised deeply sampled blood TCRbeta repertoires from subjects exposed to, actively infected with, or recovered from COVID-19. A freely available public database, intended as a resource for researchers studying the immune response to SARS-CoV-2, is where the repertoires were released. The samples were drawn from two sources: the first 160 participants of the ongoing ImmuneRACE study, and 950 to 1,500 subjects contributed by 6 global collaborators. Nearly every sample came with metadata listing a de-identified subject ID, COVID-19 status, age in years and sex. Where HLA class I and class II types were available, the types were taken from metadata supplied by the sample provider, not from assay-based typing. Summary of the overall study and its limitations: Clinical and demographic metadata were provided uncurated, with the amount varying by source and participant.

TCRbeta CDR3 regions were amplified from genomic DNA using the immunoSEQ Assay, a bias-controlled multiplex PCR. Per the original workflow: The number of nucleated cells in each sample was estimated from the amplification of reference gene primers within the assay. Sequence reads were collapsed and filtered to measure the absolute abundance of every unique TCRbeta CDR3 rearrangement. For each sample, productive Simpson clonality was calculated as the square root of Simpson's diversity index across productive rearrangements. The table was pulled from immuneACCESS by TCRdb, which kept in-frame rearrangements only. Such tables lose some clones; where checked, under half of the loss comes from unresolved V genes, and the rest has no known cause. V, J and clone size derive from that table, while D and trimming were established from the DNA sequence. The sample yields approximately 170,000 clones; approximately 82% were counted once. Together, the top ten hold roughly 13% of the sample.

For this clone: Its antigen target is currently unknown. The record has no base qualities; no much larger clone is one base away.

V trim: 6 bases; J trim: 1 base; unmatched bases: 8. From cysteine to phenylalanine, the CDR3 is 15 amino acids long. This entry keeps only the CDR3 DNA: 45 bases, framed from base 1. The germline V gene encodes CDR1 KGHSH and CDR2 LQKENI. Another Seattle source contributed samples from volunteer blood donors who had recovered from COVID-19. Whole blood was collected in K2EDTA tubes by collaborating institutions according to the institutions' own protocols. For TCRbeta analysis, collaborators shipped samples in one of three forms: frozen whole blood, isolated PBMCs, or DNA extracted from either of those sample types.

The sequenced material came from peripheral blood. This sequence originates from a man between 70 and 80 years old who had recovered from COVID-19. This chain joins TRBV18 to TRBJ1-1; 7 central nucleotides agree with TRBD1. The DNA sequence is given as TGTGCCAGCTCCCCGTCGGGACAGAGGAACACTGAAGCTTTCTTT. Translation gives CASSPSGQRNTEAFF.